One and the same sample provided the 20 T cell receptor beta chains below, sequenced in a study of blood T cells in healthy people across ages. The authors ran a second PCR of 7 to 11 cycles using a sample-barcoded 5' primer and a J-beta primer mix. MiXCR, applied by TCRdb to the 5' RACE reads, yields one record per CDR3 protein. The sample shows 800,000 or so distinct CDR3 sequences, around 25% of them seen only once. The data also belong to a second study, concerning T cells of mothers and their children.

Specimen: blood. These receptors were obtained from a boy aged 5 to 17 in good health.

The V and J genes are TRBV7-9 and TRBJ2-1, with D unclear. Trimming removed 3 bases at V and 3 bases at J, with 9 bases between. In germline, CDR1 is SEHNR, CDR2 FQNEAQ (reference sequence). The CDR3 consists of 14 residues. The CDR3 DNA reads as TGTGCCAGCAGCTTTGCCTGGATCTACAATGAGCAGTTCTTC. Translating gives CASSFAWIYNEQFF.

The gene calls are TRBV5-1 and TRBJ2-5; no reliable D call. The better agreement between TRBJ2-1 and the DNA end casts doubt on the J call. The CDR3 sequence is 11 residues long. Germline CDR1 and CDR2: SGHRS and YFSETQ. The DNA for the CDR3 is TGCGCCAGCAGTACGGGTGATGAGCAGTTCTTC. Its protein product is CASSTGDEQFF.

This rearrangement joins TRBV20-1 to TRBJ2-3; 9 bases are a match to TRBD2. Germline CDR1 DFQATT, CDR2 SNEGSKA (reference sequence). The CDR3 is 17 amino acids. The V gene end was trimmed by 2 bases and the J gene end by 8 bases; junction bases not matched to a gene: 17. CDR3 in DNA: TGCAGTGCTAGACGTCTCGATCTAGCGGGATCCCGGTTTACGCAGTATTTT. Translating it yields CSARRLDLAGSRFTQYF.

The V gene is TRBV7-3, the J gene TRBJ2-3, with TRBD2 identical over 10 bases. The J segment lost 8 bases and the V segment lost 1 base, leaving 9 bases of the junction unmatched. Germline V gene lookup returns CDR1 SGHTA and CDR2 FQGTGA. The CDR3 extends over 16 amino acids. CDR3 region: CASSLIGAGGPGTQYF. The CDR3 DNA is TGTGCCAGCAGCTTAATAGGAGCGGGAGGGCCGGGTACGCAGTATTTT.

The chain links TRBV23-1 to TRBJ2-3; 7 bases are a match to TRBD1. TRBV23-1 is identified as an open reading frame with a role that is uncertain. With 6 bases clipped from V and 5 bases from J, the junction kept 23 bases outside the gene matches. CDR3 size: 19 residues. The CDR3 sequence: CASRTLQGFARDRIDTQYF. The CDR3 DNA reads TGCGCCAGCAGGACCCTACAGGGGTTCGCTCGGGATCGCATAGATACGCAGTATTTT.

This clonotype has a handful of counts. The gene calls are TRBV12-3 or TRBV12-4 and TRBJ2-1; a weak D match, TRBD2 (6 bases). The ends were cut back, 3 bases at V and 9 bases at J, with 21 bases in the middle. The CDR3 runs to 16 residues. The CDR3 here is CASSFMNPRGMGEQFF. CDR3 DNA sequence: TGTGCCAGCAGTTTCATGAACCCACGGGGGATGGGTGAGCAGTTCTTC.

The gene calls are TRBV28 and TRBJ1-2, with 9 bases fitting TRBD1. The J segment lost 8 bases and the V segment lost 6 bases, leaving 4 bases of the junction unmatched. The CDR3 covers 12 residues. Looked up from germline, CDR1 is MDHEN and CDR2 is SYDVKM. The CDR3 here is CASRHDRGGYTF. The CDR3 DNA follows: TGTGCCAGCAGACACGACAGGGGGGGCTACACCTTC.

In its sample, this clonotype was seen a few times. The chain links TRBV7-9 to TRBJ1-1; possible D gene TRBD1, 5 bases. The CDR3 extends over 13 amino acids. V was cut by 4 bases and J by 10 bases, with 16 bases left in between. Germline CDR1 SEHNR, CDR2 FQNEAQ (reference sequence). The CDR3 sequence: CASSSDKFSVAFF. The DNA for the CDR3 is TGTGCCAGCAGCTCGGACAAGTTTAGCGTAGCTTTCTTT.

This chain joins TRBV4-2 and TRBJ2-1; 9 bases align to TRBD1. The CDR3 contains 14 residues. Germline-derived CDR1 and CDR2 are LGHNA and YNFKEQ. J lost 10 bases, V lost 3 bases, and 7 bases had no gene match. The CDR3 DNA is TGTGCCAGCAGCCACCGGACAGGGGCTGGGGAGCAGTTCTTC. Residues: CASSHRTGAGEQFF.

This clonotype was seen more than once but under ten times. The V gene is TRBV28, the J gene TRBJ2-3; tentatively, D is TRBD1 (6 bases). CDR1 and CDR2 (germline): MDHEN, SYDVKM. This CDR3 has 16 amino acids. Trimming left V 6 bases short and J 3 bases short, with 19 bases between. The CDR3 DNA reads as TGTGCCAGCAGCTCCTCGCAGGGGTTTGGTACAGATACGCAGTATTTT. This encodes CASSSSQGFGTDTQYF.

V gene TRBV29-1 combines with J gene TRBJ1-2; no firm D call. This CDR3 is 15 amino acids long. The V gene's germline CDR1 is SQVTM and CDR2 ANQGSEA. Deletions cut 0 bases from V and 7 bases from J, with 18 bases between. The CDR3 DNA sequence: TGCAGCGTTGAAGATCGGAACGGAAAGTTAAGTGGCTACACCTTC. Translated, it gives CSVEDRNGKLSGYTF. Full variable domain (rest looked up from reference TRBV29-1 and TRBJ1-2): SAVISQKPSRDICQRGTSLTIQCQVDSQVTMMFWYRQQPGQSLTLIATANQGSEATYESGFVIDKFPISRPNLTFSTLTVSNMSPEDSSIYLCSVEDRNGKLSGYTFGSGTRLTVV.

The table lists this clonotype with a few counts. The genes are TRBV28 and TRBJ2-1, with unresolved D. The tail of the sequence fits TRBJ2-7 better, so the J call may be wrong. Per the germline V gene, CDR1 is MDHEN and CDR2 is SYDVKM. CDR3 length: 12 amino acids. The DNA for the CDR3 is TGTGCCACACAGACGTCAGGCGACGAGCAGTACTTC. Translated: CATQTSGDEQYF.

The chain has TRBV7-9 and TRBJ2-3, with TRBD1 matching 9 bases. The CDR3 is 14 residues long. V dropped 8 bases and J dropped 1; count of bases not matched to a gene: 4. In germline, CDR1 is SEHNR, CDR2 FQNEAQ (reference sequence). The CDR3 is CASFTGGGTDTQYF. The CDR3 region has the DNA TGTGCCAGCTTTACAGGGGGCGGCACAGATACGCAGTATTTT.

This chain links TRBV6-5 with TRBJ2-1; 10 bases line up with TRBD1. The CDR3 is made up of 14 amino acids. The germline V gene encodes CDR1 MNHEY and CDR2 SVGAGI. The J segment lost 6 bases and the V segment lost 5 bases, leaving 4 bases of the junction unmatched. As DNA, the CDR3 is TGTGCCAGCAGTGGACAGGGGGAATGCAATGAGCAGTTCTTC. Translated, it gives CASSGQGECNEQFF.

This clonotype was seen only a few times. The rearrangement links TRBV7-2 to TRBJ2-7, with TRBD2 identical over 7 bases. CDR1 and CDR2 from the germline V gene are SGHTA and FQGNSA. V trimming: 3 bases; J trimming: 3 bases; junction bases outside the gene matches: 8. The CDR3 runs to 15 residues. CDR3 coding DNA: TGTGCCAGCAGCTTTTTCGGGTCGGGGGGCTACGAGCAGTACTTC. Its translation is CASSFFGSGGYEQYF.

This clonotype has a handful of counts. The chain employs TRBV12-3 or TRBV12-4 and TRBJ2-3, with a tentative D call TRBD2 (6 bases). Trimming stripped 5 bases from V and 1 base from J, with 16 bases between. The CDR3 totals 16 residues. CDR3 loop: CASSPPGVLGTDTQYF. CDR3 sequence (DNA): TGTGCCAGCAGTCCCCCGGGGGTTTTGGGCACAGATACGCAGTATTTT.

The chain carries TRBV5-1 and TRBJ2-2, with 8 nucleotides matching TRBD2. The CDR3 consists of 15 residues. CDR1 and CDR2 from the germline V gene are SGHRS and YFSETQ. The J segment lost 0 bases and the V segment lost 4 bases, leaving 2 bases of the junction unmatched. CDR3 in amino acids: CASSRSGTNTGELFF. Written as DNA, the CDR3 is TGCGCCAGCAGCCGTAGCGGGACGAACACCGGGGAGCTGTTTTTT.

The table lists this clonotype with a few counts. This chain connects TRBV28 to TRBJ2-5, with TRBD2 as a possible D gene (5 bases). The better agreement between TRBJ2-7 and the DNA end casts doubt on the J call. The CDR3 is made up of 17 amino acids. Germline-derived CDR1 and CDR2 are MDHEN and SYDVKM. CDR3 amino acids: CASSLSLGVTLSYEQYF. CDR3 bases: TGTGCCAGCAGTTTATCTCTCGGGGTTACCCTTTCCTACGAGCAGTACTTC.

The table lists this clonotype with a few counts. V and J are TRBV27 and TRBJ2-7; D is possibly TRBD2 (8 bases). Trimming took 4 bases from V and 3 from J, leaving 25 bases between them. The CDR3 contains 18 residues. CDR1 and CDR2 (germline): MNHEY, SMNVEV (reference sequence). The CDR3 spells CASSSRQGPGLGSYEQYF. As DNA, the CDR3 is TGTGCCAGCAGTTCCCGACAGGGCCCGGGACTAGGAAGCTACGAGCAGTACTTC.

The CDR3 DNA is TGTGCCAGCAGTTTATCGGGGGGGCACAGCTCCTACGAGCAGTACTTC. It encodes CASSLSGGHSSYEQYF. The chain recombines TRBV28 with TRBJ2-7; TRBD2 aligns across 8 bases. V trimming: 1 base; J trimming: 0 bases; junction bases outside the gene matches: 5. CDR1 is MDHEN, CDR2 SYDVKM, per germline. This CDR3 contains 16 residues. Using reference TRBV28 and TRBJ2-7 for the parts outside the CDR3, the full variable domain is DVKVTQSSRYLVKRTGEKVFLECVQDMDHENMFWYRQDPGLGLRLIYFSYDVKMKEKGDIPEGYSVSREKKERFSLILESASTNQTSMYLCASSLSGGHSSYEQYFGPGTRLTVT.